These 22 T cell receptor beta chains originate from one sample sequenced in a study of PD-L1 blockade in urothelial cancer. Using immunoSEQ multiplex PCR, the repertoire was profiled, and TCRdb retains in-frame clones only, with some absent. The table records under 50,000 clones, roughly 90% of them present only once. The sequencing used PBMCs, collected around atezolizumab (anti-PD-L1) treatment. All receptors derive from a man between 65 and 79 years old with urothelial cancer.

The chain combines TRBV5-1 with TRBJ2-3, with D possibly TRBD2 on 6 matching bases. The germline V gene encodes CDR1 SGHRS and CDR2 YFSETQ. V was pared by 0 bases and J by 1 base, with 18 bases between. The CDR3 has 18 residues. CDR3 coding DNA: TGCGCCAGCAGCTTGGAGAGGGTAGGGTCGGGAGGCACAGATACGCAGTATTTT. It yields the protein CASSLERVGSGGTDTQYF.

This clone has more than one count but fewer than ten. The rearrangement uses TRBV27 and TRBJ2-7; weak D call: TRBD1 (6 bases). CDR3 size: 13 residues. The ends were cut back, 7 bases at V and 4 bases at J, with 14 bases in the middle. The V gene's germline CDR1 is MNHEY and CDR2 SMNVEV (reference sequence). The CDR3 loop is CASTPLGGYEQYF. In nucleotides, the CDR3 is TGTGCCAGCACCCCCCTAGGGGGATACGAGCAGTACTTC.

The genes are TRBV6-7 and TRBJ1-1; D uncertain. TRBV6-7 is noted as an ORF with a role that remains uncertain. Trimming took 2 bases from V and 0 from J, leaving 13 bases between them. The CDR3 length is 16 residues. The chain's CDR3 is CASSYRGKQMNTEAFF. The DNA for the CDR3 is TGTGCCAGCAGTTACCGGGGAAAGCAGATGAACACTGAAGCTTTCTTT.

This chain uses TRBV27 with TRBJ2-1; D is uncertain. V shed 6 bases and J shed 1 base, with 10 bases lying between them. This CDR3 has 14 amino acids. Germline-derived CDR1 and CDR2 are MNHEY and SMNVEV (reference sequence). The chain's CDR3 is CASSNSLSYNEQFF. CDR3 nucleotide sequence: TGTGCCAGCAGCAATAGCCTTTCCTACAATGAGCAGTTCTTC.

V and J are TRBV18 and TRBJ1-5; unclear D gene. The CDR3 consists of 15 residues. V was clipped by 0 bases and J by 7 bases, with 13 bases between them. From germline, CDR1 is KGHSH and CDR2 LQKENI. Written as DNA, the CDR3 is TGTGCCAGCTCACCACCGACTGCGGGAGAGCAGCCCCAGCATTTT. Translated: CASSPPTAGEQPQHF.

This chain joins TRBV6-4 and TRBJ2-5; 9 bases map to TRBD2. V was pared by 2 bases and J by 1 base, with 5 bases of the junction left unmatched. Germline V CDR1 and CDR2: MRHNA, SNTAGT. This CDR3 region has 16 residues. CDR3 residues: CASSDRASGAQETQYF. The CDR3 DNA sequence: TGTGCCAGCAGTGACAGGGCTAGCGGGGCCCAAGAGACCCAGTACTTC.

The CDR3 nucleotides read TGTGCCAGCAGCCCGGGACAAAGCATCACCACCGGGGAGCTGTTTTTT. It translates to CASSPGQSITTGELFF. The chain carries TRBV5-5 and TRBJ2-2; possibly TRBD1 for D (6 bases). From germline, CDR1 is SGHKS and CDR2 YYEKEE (reference sequence). Between the trimmed V and J ends, which lost 4 bases and 4 bases, there was a span of 17 bases. The CDR3 consists of 16 residues.

V usage is TRBV9 and J usage is TRBJ2-1; 13 bases match TRBD2. The V and J ends lost 5 bases and 9 bases, in that order; junction bases with no gene match: 8. This CDR3 is 15 amino acids long. Germline loops: CDR1 SGDLS, CDR2 YYNGEE. The CDR3 loop is CASSSTSGRASEQFF. In DNA, the CDR3 is TGTGCCAGCAGTAGTACTAGCGGGAGGGCCAGTGAGCAGTTCTTC.

The chain carries TRBV7-6 and TRBJ1-1; 7 bases match TRBD1. The CDR3 is 15 residues long. The V and J ends lost 2 bases and 1 base, in that order; junction bases with no gene match: 4. Germline-derived CDR1 and CDR2 are SGHVS and FNYEAQ. CDR3 nucleotide sequence: TGTGCCAGCAGCTTATGGAAGGGGGCGAACACTGAAGCTTTCTTT. It specifies CASSLWKGANTEAFF.

This chain uses TRBV5-6 with TRBJ2-3; TRBD2 matches at 9 bases. J was trimmed by 1 base and V by 6 bases; bases with no gene match: 12. Germline loops: CDR1 SGHDT, CDR2 YYEEEE. This CDR3 has 17 amino acids. CDR3 residues: CASTRGAGGPGTDTQYF. CDR3 sequence (DNA): TGTGCCAGCACCCGGGGGGCGGGAGGGCCGGGCACAGATACGCAGTATTTT.

This rearrangement joins TRBV4-1 to TRBJ2-3; the D gene is possibly TRBD2 (5 bases). The V and J ends lost 4 bases and 1 base respectively, with 12 bases between them. There are 15 residues in the CDR3. Germline V lookup: CDR1 MGHRA, CDR2 YSYEKL. The CDR3 loop is CASSLEGLRTDTQYF. The CDR3 nucleotides read TGCGCCAGCAGCCTAGAAGGACTGCGCACAGATACGCAGTATTTT.

The chain has TRBV5-1 and TRBJ2-2; 8 nucleotides agree with TRBD1. Germline CDR1 reads SGHRS; CDR2 reads YFSETQ. CDR3 length: 15 amino acids. V trimming: 4 bases; J trimming: 1 base; junction bases outside the gene matches: 3. DNA for the CDR3: TGCGCCAGCAGCGAAGGGACAGGGAACACCGGGGAGCTGTTTTTT. Encoded protein: CASSEGTGNTGELFF.

V gene TRBV6-1 combines with J gene TRBJ1-2; tentatively, D is TRBD1 (5 bases). Germline V CDR1 and CDR2: MNHNS, SASEGT. V lost 2 bases to trimming and J lost 5 bases, with 15 bases between them. CDR3 length: 15 residues. The CDR3 nucleotides are TGTGCCAGCAGTGAATTGGGGCCCCAAGGGTATGGCTACACCTTC. Translation gives CASSELGPQGYGYTF.

This rearrangement joins TRBV12-5 to TRBJ2-1, with D perhaps TRBD2 (5 bases). Germline V gene data show CDR1 as LGHNT and CDR2 as FRNRAP. With 6 bases removed from V and 9 bases from J, the gap between germline ends came to 9 bases. The CDR3 spans 11 residues. The CDR3 loop is CASGIGGEQFF. CDR3 nucleotides: TGTGCTAGTGGCATAGGAGGTGAGCAGTTCTTC.

This chain joins TRBV5-5 and TRBJ1-5; the D is unclear. The CDR3 totals 13 residues. V was trimmed by 2 bases and J by 7 bases, leaving 10 bases between them. Germline values: CDR1 SGHKS, CDR2 YYEKEE (reference sequence). CDR3 sequence reads: CASSFESEQPQHF. The CDR3 coding sequence is TGTGCCAGCAGCTTCGAGAGTGAGCAGCCCCAGCATTTT.

This clone was recorded only once. The chain couples TRBV6-6 to TRBJ1-4; the D is unclear. This CDR3 spans 14 amino acids. Germline V CDR1 and CDR2: MNHNY, SVGAGI (reference sequence). V was shortened by 6 bases and J by 2 bases, with 10 bases between the two germline ends. This chain's CDR3 is CASSSHQTNEKLFF. The CDR3 nucleotides read TGTGCCAGCAGCTCACACCAGACTAATGAAAAACTGTTTTTT.

This clone was picked up one time. This rearrangement joins TRBV5-1 to TRBJ2-5; D perhaps matches TRBD2 (6 bases). Trimming shortened V by 4 bases and J by 5 bases, and 21 bases separated the two germline ends. In germline, CDR1 is SGHRS, CDR2 YFSETQ. The CDR3 loop spans 16 amino acids. CDR3: CASSPSGASSPETQYF. CDR3 DNA sequence: TGCGCCAGCAGCCCCTCGGGAGCGAGTTCTCCTGAGACCCAGTACTTC.

The chain joins TRBV10-1 to TRBJ2-1; unclear D gene. The V gene's germline CDR1 is WNHNN and CDR2 SYGVQD (reference sequence). The CDR3 is 15 amino acids. Deletions cut 0 bases from V and 5 bases from J, with 11 bases between. The CDR3 bases are TGCGCCAGCAGTGAGTCGGGCCCCCGCGACAATGAGCAGTTCTTC. Its translation is CASSESGPRDNEQFF.

The V call is TRBV4-2, the J call TRBJ2-3; 14 nucleotides match TRBD2. This CDR3 is 20 amino acids long. The germline gives CDR1 LGHNA, CDR2 YNFKEQ. Trimming cost V 0 bases and J 0 bases; bases outside gene matches: 8. The CDR3 is CASSQEGTSGGGASTDTQYF. In DNA, the CDR3 is TGTGCCAGCAGCCAAGAAGGGACTAGCGGGGGAGGGGCTAGCACAGATACGCAGTATTTT.

The sample holds one count of this clone. The chain carries TRBV7-9 and TRBJ1-1; D perhaps matches TRBD1 (5 bases). This CDR3 contains 13 residues. CDR1 is SEHNR, CDR2 FQNEAQ, per germline (reference sequence). V shed 5 bases and J shed 5 bases, with 12 bases lying between them. The CDR3 reads CASSPTGVTEAFF. DNA for the CDR3: TGTGCCAGCAGCCCCACGGGGGTTACTGAAGCTTTCTTT. The full variable domain, rest sourced from reference TRBV7-9 and TRBJ1-1, is DTGVSQNPRHKITKRGQNVTFRCDPISEHNRLYWYRQTLGQGPEFLTYFQNEAQLEKSRLLSDRFSAERPKGSFSTLEIQRTEQGDSAMYLCASSPTGVTEAFFGQGTRLTVV.

The rearrangement joins TRBV6-6 to TRBJ2-1; 10 bases fit TRBD1. Trimming took 7 bases from V and 6 from J; bases not matched to a gene: 6. The CDR3 is 14 amino acids. CDR1 and CDR2 (germline): MNHNY, SVGAGI (reference sequence). The CDR3 reads CASNGQGVLNEQFF. CDR3 sequence (DNA): TGTGCCAGCAACGGACAGGGGGTACTCAATGAGCAGTTCTTC.

The V and J genes are TRBV9 and TRBJ2-2; 7 bases are a match to TRBD1. The CDR3 loop spans 15 amino acids. Germline V gene sequence: CDR1 SGDLS, CDR2 YYNGEE. V shed 0 bases and J 5 bases; nucleotides not matched to a gene: 4. CDR3 nucleotides: TGTGCCAGCAGCGTAGTGGCAGGGGGTACCGGGGAGCTGTTTTTT. This sequence encodes CASSVVAGGTGELFF.